Each of the 18 T cell receptor beta chains below was sequenced from the same sample in a study of blood T cell repertoires in COVID-19. Sequencing was performed with immunoSEQ multiplex PCR; in TCRdb, only in-frame clones are kept and a portion is missing. The sample comprises roughly 76,000 clones, 91% of which are singletons, and around 5% rests with the top ten. The sequenced material came from peripheral blood. These receptors were collected from a woman between 55 and 75 years old with active COVID-19.

This chain joins TRBV28 and TRBJ1-2, with D perhaps TRBD1 (6 bases). CDR1 is MDHEN, CDR2 SYDVKM, per germline. The CDR3 contains 14 residues. Between the trimmed V and J ends, which lost 5 bases and 4 bases, there was a span of 14 bases. CDR3: CASSGRGRGYGYTF. DNA of the CDR3: TGTGCCAGCAGTGGCAGGGGCCGAGGCTATGGCTACACCTTC.

J is TRBJ2-1 and V is TRBV3-1 (or the pseudogene TRBV3-2), with D tentatively TRBD1 (5 bases). CDR1 is LGHDT, CDR2 YNNKEL, per germline (reference sequence). Trimming cost V 4 bases and J 7 bases, with 17 bases left between them. The CDR3 consists of 15 residues. The CDR3 protein is CASSRAGLQENEQFF. The CDR3, as DNA: TGTGCCAGCAGCCGGGCAGGGCTTCAGGAGAATGAGCAGTTCTTC.

The V call is TRBV28, the J call TRBJ2-7, with 9 bases matching TRBD2. This CDR3 has 14 residues. The germline V gene encodes CDR1 MDHEN and CDR2 SYDVKM. V trimming: 6 bases; J trimming: 3 bases; junction bases outside the gene matches: 6. The CDR3, as DNA: TGTGCCAGCAGACCGGGACTAGCAGTCTACGAGCAGTACTTC. This sequence encodes CASRPGLAVYEQYF.

The chain joins TRBV7-6 to TRBJ1-2; perhaps TRBD1 as D (5 bases). Germline V gene lookup returns CDR1 SGHVS and CDR2 FNYEAQ. CDR3 length: 16 residues. Trimming shortened V by 1 base and J by 8 bases, and 20 bases separated the two germline ends. The CDR3 coding sequence is TGTGCCAGCAGCTTAGGTCGTCGGCAGGGATTGCGAGGCTACACCTTC. Protein sequence: CASSLGRRQGLRGYTF. Together with reference TRBV7-6 and TRBJ1-2, the CDR3 gives the full variable domain: GAGVSQSPRYKVTKRGQDVALRCDPISGHVSLYWYRQALGQGPEFLTYFNYEAQQDKSGLPNDRFSAERPEGSISTLTIQRTEQRDSAMYRCASSLGRRQGLRGYTFGSGTRLTVV.

The rearrangement uses TRBV14 and TRBJ2-1; D gene uncertain. CDR3 length equals 16 residues. V lost 1 base and J 0 bases, leaving 10 bases between the germline ends. Per germline, CDR1 SGHDN and CDR2 FVKESK. The DNA of the CDR3 is TGTGCCAGCAGCCAAGGGGCCTTTAGCTCCTACAATGAGCAGTTCTTC. It specifies CASSQGAFSSYNEQFF.

The J gene is TRBJ2-7, the V gene TRBV18, with D possibly TRBD1 on 6 matching bases. Per the germline V gene, CDR1 is KGHSH and CDR2 is LQKENI. V was shortened by 3 bases and J by 2 bases, with 26 bases between the two germline ends. The CDR3 totals 19 residues. The CDR3 sequence is CASSPRQLGAYIITYEQYF. The CDR3 DNA reads as TGTGCCAGCTCACCCCGACAACTGGGGGCGTACATCATAACCTACGAGCAGTACTTC.

V is TRBV9 and J is TRBJ2-5; 7 positions agree with TRBD2. CDR3 length: 17 residues. Germline CDR1 reads SGDLS; CDR2 reads YYNGEE. V dropped 8 bases and J dropped 3; count of bases not matched to a gene: 19. The CDR3 sequence is CASNPGVAGLREETQYF. CDR3 bases: TGTGCCAGTAACCCGGGAGTAGCGGGCCTCCGAGAAGAGACCCAGTACTTC.

This chain joins TRBV5-1 and TRBJ2-7, with TRBD2 matching over 11 bases. The germline V gene has CDR1 SGHRS and CDR2 YFSETQ. This CDR3 comprises 16 residues. Trimming cost V 3 bases and J 4 bases; bases outside gene matches: 9. The CDR3: CASSYLTSGSRYEQYF. CDR3 DNA sequence: TGCGCCAGCAGCTACCTTACTAGCGGGAGTCGGTACGAGCAGTACTTC.

The rearrangement uses TRBV6-1 and TRBJ2-7, with TRBD1 matching 10 bases. The trim removed 0 bases at V and 7 bases at J, leaving 6 bases unmatched. The germline gives CDR1 MNHNS, CDR2 SASEGT. The CDR3 runs 15 residues. For the CDR3, the DNA is TGTGCCAGCAGTGAAGCGGGACAGGGGCTAAGAGAGCAGTACTTC. Translated, it gives CASSEAGQGLREQYF.

V gene TRBV30 combines with J gene TRBJ1-4; D call uncertain. Germline CDR1 GTSNPN, CDR2 SVGIG (reference sequence). This CDR3 has 14 amino acids. With 2 bases removed from V and 2 bases from J, the gap between germline ends came to 9 bases. The CDR3: CAWSFGLTNEKLFF. The CDR3 nucleotides read TGTGCCTGGAGTTTCGGACTGACTAATGAAAAACTGTTTTTT. Based on the CDR3 plus reference TRBV30 and TRBJ1-4, the full variable domain is SQTIHQWPATLVQPVGSPLSLECTVEGTSNPNLYWYRQAAGRGLQLLFYSVGIGQISSEVPQNLSASRPQDRQFILSSKKLLLSDSGFYLCAWSFGLTNEKLFFGSGTQLSVL.

This chain links TRBV18 with TRBJ2-7, with a tentative D call TRBD2 (5 bases). Germline V gene lookup returns CDR1 KGHSH and CDR2 LQKENI. This CDR3 comprises 14 residues. V lost 5 bases and J lost 5, with 16 bases in between. CDR3 in DNA: TGTGCCAGCTCAACCCTGAAAGAGGGTCACGAGCAGTACTTC. Protein: CASSTLKEGHEQYF.

This chain uses TRBV11-3 with TRBJ1-1; 10 bases are a match to TRBD1. Germline V gives CDR1 SGHNT, CDR2 YENEEA. The trim removed 2 bases at V and 11 bases at J, leaving 5 bases unmatched. This CDR3 is 13 amino acids long. For the CDR3, the DNA is TGTGCCAGCAGCTTAAGACAGGGGGCGCGGGCTTTCTTT. This sequence encodes CASSLRQGARAFF.

This clone was seen only a few times. The chain joins TRBV10-1 to TRBJ2-7; D possibly corresponds to TRBD2 (6 bases). CDR3 length: 16 residues. V was clipped by 3 bases and J by 0 bases, with 15 bases between them. Germline assignment: CDR1 WNHNN and CDR2 SYGVQD (reference sequence). CDR3 sequence: CASSDLGDSNSYEQYF. CDR3 nucleotides: TGCGCCAGCAGTGACTTAGGGGACTCCAACTCCTACGAGCAGTACTTC.

In DNA, the CDR3 is TGTGCCAGCTCCGCGGGACAGGGAAACGAGCAGTACTTC. Encoded protein: CASSAGQGNEQYF. The V call is TRBV11-3, the J call TRBJ2-7, with 9 bases identical to TRBD1. CDR1 is SGHNT and CDR2 is YENEEA in the germline V gene. V was pared by 8 bases and J by 5 bases, with 7 bases of the junction left unmatched. CDR3 length: 13 residues.

Here the CDR3 reads CASAAGDSPTDTQYF. CDR3 in DNA: TGTGCCAGCGCGGCCGGGGACAGTCCCACAGATACGCAGTATTTT. The chain is built from TRBV7-9 and TRBJ2-3; 7 nucleotides agree with TRBD1. Germline trimming cut 8 bases from V and 2 bases from J; bases unmatched to any gene: 10. There are 15 residues in the CDR3. The germline CDR1 and CDR2 sequences are SEHNR and FQNEAQ (reference sequence).

The chain combines TRBV18 with TRBJ2-2; D possibly corresponds to TRBD2 (6 bases). Germline CDR1 reads KGHSH; CDR2 reads LQKENI. The CDR3 consists of 15 residues. V lost 1 base and J 2 bases, leaving 8 bases between the germline ends. The CDR3 region is CASSPLGGNTGELFF. The CDR3 region has the DNA TGTGCCAGCTCACCACTCGGGGGAAACACCGGGGAGCTGTTTTTT.

The chain is built from TRBV7-8 and TRBJ1-6; 8 bases match TRBD1. V shed 2 bases, J shed 4 bases, and the junction held 7 bases outside the gene matches. This CDR3 region has 17 residues. Per the germline V gene, CDR1 is SGHVS and CDR2 is FQNEAQ. CDR3 region: CASSLLPGGSYNSPLHF. CDR3 coding DNA: TGTGCCAGCAGCTTACTTCCAGGGGGCTCATATAATTCACCCCTCCACTTT.

This chain connects TRBV6-5 to TRBJ2-2; TRBD2 agrees at 7 bases. V lost 1 base and J lost 3; bases outside the gene matches: 2. The V gene's germline CDR1 is MNHEY and CDR2 SVGAGI. The CDR3 is 15 residues long. Written as DNA, the CDR3 is TGTGCCAGCAGTTACTTGGGGAGGGACACCGGGGAGCTGTTTTTT. It is translated as CASSYLGRDTGELFF.